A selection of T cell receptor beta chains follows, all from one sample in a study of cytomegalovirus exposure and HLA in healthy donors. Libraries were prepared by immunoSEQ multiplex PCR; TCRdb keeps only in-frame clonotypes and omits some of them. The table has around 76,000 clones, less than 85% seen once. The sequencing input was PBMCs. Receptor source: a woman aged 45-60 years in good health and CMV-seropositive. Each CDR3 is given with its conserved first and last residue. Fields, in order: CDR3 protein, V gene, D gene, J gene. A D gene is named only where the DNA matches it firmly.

cdr3_aa: CASSSTGVVADTQYF
v_call: TRBV5-1
d_call: TRBD1
j_call: TRBJ2-3

cdr3_aa: CASSLDSGSYNEQFF
v_call: TRBV11-1
d_call: NA
j_call: TRBJ2-1

cdr3_aa: CASSTQGSGNTIYF
v_call: TRBV9
d_call: NA
j_call: TRBJ1-3

cdr3_aa: CASSRGLAGRNEQFF
v_call: TRBV2
d_call: NA
j_call: TRBJ2-1

cdr3_aa: CASGIFGTPQETQYF
v_call: TRBV2
d_call: NA
j_call: TRBJ2-5

cdr3_aa: CASSLAGHLYEQYF
v_call: TRBV7-9
d_call: NA
j_call: TRBJ2-7

cdr3_aa: CASSTTTGAGYGYTF
v_call: TRBV6-1
d_call: TRBD1
j_call: TRBJ1-2

cdr3_aa: CATTSERTSGRRADTQYF
v_call: TRBV27
d_call: TRBD2
j_call: TRBJ2-3

cdr3_aa: CASSDSDSSYNEQFF
v_call: TRBV21-1
d_call: NA
j_call: TRBJ2-1

cdr3_aa: CASSLLAGDYGYTF
v_call: TRBV27
d_call: NA
j_call: TRBJ1-2

cdr3_aa: CASSIGQGHYYGYTF
v_call: TRBV19
d_call: NA
j_call: TRBJ1-2

cdr3_aa: CASSLAVGGTGEKLFF
v_call: TRBV5-1
d_call: NA
j_call: TRBJ1-4

cdr3_aa: CASVQCPPGFDLATNEKLFF
v_call: TRBV9
d_call: NA
j_call: TRBJ1-4

cdr3_aa: CAWGLAGGGDTQYF
v_call: TRBV30
d_call: TRBD2
j_call: TRBJ2-3

cdr3_aa: CACQTGTVNQPQHF
v_call: TRBV30
d_call: TRBD1
j_call: TRBJ1-5

cdr3_aa: CASSIQGKDTQYF
v_call: TRBV11-1
d_call: TRBD1
j_call: TRBJ2-3

cdr3_aa: CASSLMAGLYNEQFF
v_call: TRBV27
d_call: NA
j_call: TRBJ2-1

cdr3_aa: CASSPGLAGGRYEQYF
v_call: TRBV13
d_call: TRBD2
j_call: TRBJ2-7

cdr3_aa: CAWNPGNYGRETQYF
v_call: TRBV30
d_call: NA
j_call: TRBJ2-5

cdr3_aa: CASSLEGQVNEQFF
v_call: TRBV5-1
d_call: TRBD1
j_call: TRBJ2-1

cdr3_aa: CASSGGTQPQHF
v_call: TRBV28
d_call: TRBD1
j_call: TRBJ1-5

cdr3_aa: CASNRGGTGELFF
v_call: TRBV6-1
d_call: NA
j_call: TRBJ2-2

cdr3_aa: CASSLYRAGTGELFF
v_call: TRBV28
d_call: NA
j_call: TRBJ2-2

cdr3_aa: CASSESLAGGLLDTQYF
v_call: TRBV6-1
d_call: TRBD2
j_call: TRBJ2-3

cdr3_aa: CASSLGQVKFEQFF
v_call: TRBV5-1
d_call: NA
j_call: TRBJ2-1

cdr3_aa: CASKNRGNTEAFF
v_call: TRBV6-1
d_call: TRBD1
j_call: TRBJ1-1

cdr3_aa: CASSLREGPETQYF
v_call: TRBV6-5
d_call: TRBD2
j_call: TRBJ2-5

cdr3_aa: CASSLGQEAEAFF
v_call: TRBV7-9
d_call: TRBD1
j_call: TRBJ1-1

cdr3_aa: CASSESGKGNQPQHF
v_call: TRBV6-1
d_call: NA
j_call: TRBJ1-5

cdr3_aa: CASSWTGTNSPLHF
v_call: TRBV7-9
d_call: TRBD1
j_call: TRBJ1-6

cdr3_aa: CASSGQLQGGTEAFF
v_call: TRBV5-1
d_call: NA
j_call: TRBJ1-1

cdr3_aa: CSVEAAQAEKLFF
v_call: TRBV29-1
d_call: NA
j_call: TRBJ1-4

cdr3_aa: CASSAGNQGQETQYF
v_call: TRBV7-9
d_call: NA
j_call: TRBJ2-5

cdr3_aa: CASSPRPGQRTDTQYF
v_call: TRBV7-6
d_call: NA
j_call: TRBJ2-3

cdr3_aa: CASSLDGGLGPGELFF
v_call: TRBV11-3
d_call: TRBD2
j_call: TRBJ2-2

cdr3_aa: CASSGGKGSDTYEQYF
v_call: TRBV5-1
d_call: NA
j_call: TRBJ2-7

cdr3_aa: CASSLSTGQHYGYTF
v_call: TRBV7-2
d_call: TRBD1
j_call: TRBJ1-2

cdr3_aa: CASSLLPGGVGETQYF
v_call: TRBV7-2
d_call: NA
j_call: TRBJ2-5

cdr3_aa: CASSSGDSSNEKLFF
v_call: TRBV7-2
d_call: TRBD1
j_call: TRBJ1-4

cdr3_aa: CASRADRGKNNEQFF
v_call: TRBV6-5
d_call: TRBD1
j_call: TRBJ2-1

cdr3_aa: CASREDLAGVADTQYF
v_call: TRBV5-4
d_call: TRBD2
j_call: TRBJ2-3

cdr3_aa: CASRWTGRVETQYF
v_call: TRBV28
d_call: NA
j_call: TRBJ2-5

cdr3_aa: CASSSDRGFLF
v_call: TRBV5-4
d_call: TRBD1
j_call: TRBJ1-2

cdr3_aa: CASSVEDRSGNTIYF
v_call: TRBV9
d_call: TRBD1
j_call: TRBJ1-3

cdr3_aa: CASRDRGRSVNEKLFF
v_call: TRBV19
d_call: TRBD1
j_call: TRBJ1-4

cdr3_aa: CASSGGQVVAGELFF
v_call: TRBV5-1
d_call: TRBD1
j_call: TRBJ2-2

cdr3_aa: CASSWTANTEAFF
v_call: TRBV7-2
d_call: NA
j_call: TRBJ1-1

cdr3_aa: CASSLTVSYEQYF
v_call: TRBV6-5
d_call: NA
j_call: TRBJ2-7

cdr3_aa: CASSSQGAKGYTF
v_call: TRBV11-2
d_call: TRBD1
j_call: TRBJ1-2

cdr3_aa: CASHDTNTEAFF
v_call: TRBV5-1
d_call: NA
j_call: TRBJ1-1